This TCR beta chain appears in the sequencing data of a study of shared clonotypes between healthy human individuals. Only in-frame clones appear in the TCRdb table, and some are missing; sequencing was by immunoSEQ multiplex PCR. The sample contains approximately 1,500,000 clones, roughly 95% of which appear only once. In regard to this clone: Its cognate antigen is unknown.

From germline, CDR1 is SNHLY and CDR2 FYNNEI. V lost 7 bases, J lost 3 bases, and 17 bases lay in between. This CDR3 has 15 residues. Healthy adults negative for HIV, lacking recent acute infections or vaccinations, served as donors. Whole-study results and caveats: Generation probabilities of non-shared clonotypes were lower (relative to those shared by all four donors).

V gene TRBV2 combines with J gene TRBJ2-3; D is unclear. This clonotype was obtained from a man aged 25 to 40 in good health. Sequencing used naive CD4+ T cells sorted from blood. The subset here: CD45RA+ positively selected. Here the CDR3 DNA reads TGTGCCAGCACTTCCCTTGGGGTAGGAACAGATACGCAGTATTTT. This codes for CASTSLGVGTDTQYF. Complete variable domain (other parts from reference TRBV2 and TRBJ2-3): EPEVTQTPSHQVTQMGQEVILRCVPISNHLYFYWYRQILGQKVEFLVSFYNNEISEKSEIFDDQFSVERPDGSNFTLKIRSTKLEDSAMYFCASTSLGVGTDTQYFGPGTRLTVL.